These 6 T cell receptor beta chains were all obtained from the same sample, sequenced in a study of T cell responses to AZD1222 COVID-19 vaccine (TCRdb year 2021). Preparation of the library involved the immunoSEQ multiplex PCR assay. Not all clones reach the TCRdb copy of this immuneACCESS table, which keeps in-frame sequences only. Checked studies attribute under half of the gap to unresolved V genes and leave the rest unexplained. Counted in this sample were approximately 99,000 clones; about 92% of them appeared once. Approximately 3.1% of the sample is in the top ten clones. Taken with the paper, the label for time point translates to: baseline before first vaccination. The sample's treatment or condition, from its label and the paper: meningococcal conjugate vaccine given as trial control. Sequencing was performed on peripheral blood, taken on day 0 of MenACWY control vaccination. Receptors were obtained from an adult in good health.

The V gene is TRBV6-5, the J gene TRBJ1-1; D possibly corresponds to TRBD1 (5 bases). Trimming took 4 bases from V and 0 from J, leaving 9 bases between them. The V gene's germline CDR1 is MNHEY and CDR2 SVGAGI. The CDR3 is 14 residues long. CDR3: CASSFRALNTEAFF. The CDR3 DNA reads as TGTGCCAGCAGTTTCAGGGCCCTGAACACTGAAGCTTTCTTT.

J is TRBJ1-4 and V is TRBV27; D remains unclear. Deletions cut 3 bases from V and 0 bases from J, with 8 bases between. Germline CDR1 MNHEY, CDR2 SMNVEV (reference sequence). The CDR3 consists of 15 residues. Written as DNA, the CDR3 is TGTGCCAGCAGTTTCAAACAAGCAACTAATGAAAAACTGTTTTTT. It codes for CASSFKQATNEKLFF.

V gene TRBV7-6 combines with J gene TRBJ1-2; D call uncertain. The CDR3 consists of 18 residues. V lost 6 bases and J lost 4, with 27 bases in between. The germline CDR1 and CDR2 sequences are SGHVS and FNYEAQ. The CDR3 DNA sequence: TGTGCCAGCAGACCGACCCCGGGATCTCCTGAGGCTATCTATGGCTACACCTTC. Amino acid sequence: CASRPTPGSPEAIYGYTF.

The gene calls are TRBV19 and TRBJ2-7, with D maybe TRBD2 (5 bases). Germline lookup yields CDR1 LNHDA and CDR2 SQIVND (reference sequence). Trimming removed 3 bases at V and 1 base at J, with 10 bases between. The length of the CDR3 is 14 residues. Written as DNA, the CDR3 is TGTGCCAGTAGTATGGGAGCGTTGTCCTACGAGCAGTACTTC. Translating gives CASSMGALSYEQYF.

This chain links TRBV28 with TRBJ2-7; no clear D gene. There are 13 residues in the CDR3. CDR1 MDHEN and CDR2 SYDVKM come from the germline V gene. Trimming took off 5 bases at V and 4 bases at J, with 12 bases between the two ends. The CDR3 DNA is TGTGCCAGCAGTGGCGGTACACTATACGAGCAGTACTTC. Encoded protein: CASSGGTLYEQYF.

J is TRBJ2-7 and V is TRBV5-4; 8 nucleotides line up with TRBD1. CDR3 length: 12 amino acids. V dropped 4 bases and J dropped 7; count of bases not matched to a gene: 4. The germline V gene has CDR1 SGHNT and CDR2 YYREEE (reference sequence). The CDR3 loop is CASSAGTGEQYF. The CDR3 nucleotides are TGTGCCAGCAGCGCCGGGACAGGAGAGCAGTACTTC.